A selection of T cell receptor beta chains follows, all from one sample in a study of blood T cell repertoires in COVID-19. Sequencing was performed with immunoSEQ multiplex PCR; in TCRdb, only in-frame clones are kept and a portion is missing. The repertoire consists of around 81,000 clones, with 88% occurring once and the leading ten covering 4.8%. Specimen: peripheral blood. All receptors derive from an elderly woman with acute or convalescent COVID-19. Each CDR3 is given with its conserved first and last residue. Fields, in order: D gene, V gene, clone size, J gene, CDR3 DNA, CDR3 protein. A D gene is named only where the DNA matches it firmly. Not all rows give a size; the values are once, few, many and, for expanded clones, a class.

TRBD1	TRBV7-3	.	TRBJ1-1	TGTGCCAGCAGCCGGAATGGGACAGGGGGTGGCACTGAAGCTTTCTTT	CASSRNGTGGGTEAFF
TRBD1	TRBV4-1	.	TRBJ2-7	TGCGCCAGCAGCCTCCGGGACAGGCAATACGAGCAGTACTTC	CASSLRDRQYEQYF
.	TRBV9	.	TRBJ1-5	TGTGCCAGCAGCGCCGGACAAGGGGGCAATCAGCCCCAGCATTTT	CASSAGQGGNQPQHF
.	TRBV27	.	TRBJ2-7	TGTGCCAGCAGTTTATCGGGGGCAGTTTACGAGCAGTACTTC	CASSLSGAVYEQYF
TRBD2	TRBV7-8	once	TRBJ2-3	TGTGCCAGCAACAAACTAGCGGGGGGCACAGATACGCAGTATTTT	CASNKLAGGTDTQYF
TRBD1	TRBV2	.	TRBJ2-1	TGTGCCAGCCTGAAGGACAGGAATAACAATGAGCAGTTCTTC	CASLKDRNNNEQFF
TRBD1	TRBV3-1/TRBV3-2	.	TRBJ2-2	TGTGCCAGCAGCCAAGGGACAGGGGTGTCCGGGGAGCTGTTTTTT	CASSQGTGVSGELFF
.	TRBV19	.	TRBJ2-1	TGTGCCAGTAGTGCTAGCGCCTACAATGAGCAGTTCTTC	CASSASAYNEQFF
.	TRBV7-2	.	TRBJ1-2	TGTGCCAGCAGCTTAGATACGGTACCTTTTTATGGCTACACCTTC	CASSLDTVPFYGYTF
TRBD1	TRBV12-3/TRBV12-4	.	TRBJ1-5	TGTGCCAGCCGACAGGGTGGCAATCAGCCCCAGCATTTT	CASRQGGNQPQHF
TRBD2	TRBV11-3	.	TRBJ2-1	TGTGCCAGCAGCCTTAGCGGGGGGGCCTACAATGAGCAGTTCTTC	CASSLSGGAYNEQFF
.	TRBV5-1	.	TRBJ2-1	TGCGCCAGCAGCTTGGAGGTCAGGTCAAGGGGCAATGAGCAGTTCTTC	CASSLEVRSRGNEQFF
.	TRBV9	.	TRBJ2-3	TGTGCCAGCAGCTCTCGACTAACAGATACGCAGTATTTT	CASSSRLTDTQYF
.	TRBV18	.	TRBJ1-1	TGTGCCAGCTCACCTCCGCTCGAGACAGGACAGAACACTGAAGCTTTCTTT	CASSPPLETGQNTEAFF
TRBD2	TRBV7-2	.	TRBJ2-5	TGTGCCAGCAGCTTATATAGCGGGGGGGCAGGAGAGACCCAGTACTTC	CASSLYSGGAGETQYF
.	TRBV19	.	TRBJ1-5	TGTGCCAGCAGGGGTGGCAATCAGCCCCAGCATTTT	CASRGGNQPQHF
.	TRBV28	.	TRBJ2-6	TGTGCCAGCAGTTCCGTCCGCACAGGGGCCAACGTCCTGACTTTC	CASSSVRTGANVLTF
TRBD2	TRBV6-1	once	TRBJ2-7	TGTGCCAGCAGTGAAGCGCAGCGGGAGGGCTACGAGCAGTACTTC	CASSEAQREGYEQYF
TRBD1	TRBV4-1	.	TRBJ1-2	TGCGCCAGCAGCCAGGATGACAGGGGCGATGGTGGCTACACCTTC	CASSQDDRGDGGYTF
TRBD2	TRBV20-1	.	TRBJ2-1	TGCAGTGCTAGTATCGCCGGGAGGGGGTACAATGAGCAGTTCTTC	CSASIAGRGYNEQFF
.	TRBV14	.	TRBJ2-2	TGTGCCAGCAGCCGCCACCAGGGTTCGTACACCGGGGAGCTGTTTTTT	CASSRHQGSYTGELFF
.	TRBV7-9	.	TRBJ2-3	TGTGCCAGCCCCGGGGAATACACAGATACGCAGTATTTT	CASPGEYTDTQYF
.	TRBV21-1	.	TRBJ2-7	TGTGCCAGCACTCTTTATTACGAGCAGTACTTC	CASTLYYEQYF
TRBD1	TRBV5-8	.	TRBJ2-5	TGTGCCAGCAGCTTGGGCGTCCGGATCGGGACAGGGGAGAGCGAGACCCAGTACTTC	CASSLGVRIGTGESETQYF
.	TRBV2	once	TRBJ1-3	TGTGCCAGCAGTGAAAAGAGGCGGGAACGTGGAAACACCATATATTTT	CASSEKRRERGNTIYF
.	TRBV6-6	.	TRBJ1-2	TGTGCCAGCACCGGGCGAGGGAACTATGGCTACACCTTC	CASTGRGNYGYTF
.	TRBV18	.	TRBJ2-3	TGTGCCAGCTCACCATTTAGGGCGGGGAATACGCAGTATTTT	CASSPFRAGNTQYF
.	TRBV20-1	.	TRBJ1-4	TGCAGTGCTAGTGAACAGGGAAATAATGAAAAACTGTTTTTT	CSASEQGNNEKLFF
TRBD1	TRBV5-4	.	TRBJ1-2	TGTGCCAGCAGTCCTGGACAGGTTCCTAACTATGGCTACACCTTC	CASSPGQVPNYGYTF